Below are 24 T cell receptor beta chains sequenced from a single sample in a study of response to subunit inactivated influenza vaccine. Each CDR3 protein gets one entry after TCRdb re-called the RT-PCR reads with MiXCR. The sample contains more than 200,000 distinct CDR3 sequences, 9% to 15% of which appear only once. Sequenced here: non-naive T cells sorted from PBMCs, sampled 14 days before vaccination. These receptors were obtained from a middle-aged man who received an inactivated influenza vaccine.

The chain couples TRBV28 to TRBJ2-5, with a weak D call TRBD2 (6 bases). In germline, CDR1 is MDHEN, CDR2 SYDVKM. V lost 5 bases and J 3 bases, leaving 10 bases between the germline ends. CDR3 size: 13 residues. The CDR3 DNA reads TGTGCCAGCAGTGGATGGAGGGAAGAGACCCAGTACTTC. Its protein is CASSGWREETQYF. Using reference TRBV28 and TRBJ2-5 for the parts outside the CDR3, the full variable domain is DVKVTQSSRYLVKRTGEKVFLECVQDMDHENMFWYRQDPGLGLRLIYFSYDVKMKEKGDIPEGYSVSREKKERFSLILESASTNQTSMYLCASSGWREETQYFGPGTRLLVL.

This clonotype was detected a few times. This sequence joins TRBV7-2 and TRBJ2-7, with 8 bases that match TRBD2. J was trimmed by 2 bases and V by 6 bases; bases with no gene match: 6. Per the germline V gene, CDR1 is SGHTA and CDR2 is FQGNSA. This CDR3 is 14 amino acids long. CDR3 amino acids: CASSIERGTYEQYF. CDR3 sequence (DNA): TGTGCCAGCAGTATCGAGCGGGGGACCTACGAGCAGTACTTC.

This chain joins TRBV20-1 and TRBJ2-1, with D possibly matching TRBD2 (9 bases). The CDR3 length is 17 residues. Between the trimmed V and J ends, which lost 5 bases and 7 bases, there was a span of 27 bases. Looked up from germline, CDR1 is DFQATT and CDR2 is SNEGSKA (reference sequence). This CDR3 is CSAFQTDRGLALNEQFF. CDR3 DNA: TGCAGTGCTTTCCAAACCGACAGGGGACTAGCCTTAAATGAGCAGTTCTTC.

V and J are TRBV7-8 and TRBJ1-2, with 8 bases that match TRBD1. Germline V lookup: CDR1 SGHVS, CDR2 FQNEAQ. The CDR3 totals 16 residues. V gave up 4 bases and J gave up 0 bases; unmatched junction bases: 7. The CDR3 here is CASSSQGGNANYGYTF. The CDR3 DNA is TGTGCCAGCAGCTCACAGGGGGGAAATGCTAACTATGGCTACACCTTC.

The V gene is TRBV29-1, the J gene TRBJ1-5; 10 nucleotides match TRBD1. The trim removed 6 bases at V and 4 bases at J, leaving 6 bases unmatched. The CDR3 runs 14 residues. Germline loops: CDR1 SQVTM, CDR2 ANQGSEA. DNA of the CDR3: TGCAGCGTCGACTCGGGACAGGGGAATCAGCCCCAGCATTTT. It is translated as CSVDSGQGNQPQHF.

This clonotype was seen a few times. The chain recombines TRBV7-2 with TRBJ2-7; TRBD2 matches 7 bases. Germline V gene sequence: CDR1 SGHTA, CDR2 FQGNSA. CDR3 length: 14 residues. The junction had 9 bases not matched to a gene; V was cut back by 8 bases and J by 2 bases. The CDR3 DNA is TGTGCCAGCTTGCCGGGGGGTCGAGCCTACGAGCAGTACTTC. Its protein product is CASLPGGRAYEQYF.

In its sample, this clonotype was seen a few times. The chain combines TRBV15 with TRBJ1-5; 7 bases agree with TRBD1. CDR1 and CDR2 from the germline V gene are LNHNV and YYDKDF (reference sequence). Trimming at V came to 2 bases and at J to 4 bases, leaving 8 bases not matched to a gene. The CDR3 extends over 16 amino acids. In nucleotides, the CDR3 is TGTGCCACCAGCAGATCCCAAGGACAGGTTAATCAGCCCCAGCATTTT. This encodes CATSRSQGQVNQPQHF.

This clonotype was seen a few times. This sequence joins TRBV5-1 and TRBJ2-5; D is unclear. Germline CDR1 SGHRS, CDR2 YFSETQ. Trimming stripped 2 bases from V and 2 bases from J, with 10 bases between. CDR3 length: 14 amino acids. The CDR3 here is CASSFLWRQETQYF. The DNA for the CDR3 is TGCGCCAGCAGCTTCCTGTGGCGGCAAGAGACCCAGTACTTC.

Remarks on this clonotype: One end of the junction fails to match germline, which may point to a read error. V gene TRBV12-3 or TRBV12-4 combines with J gene TRBJ2-1, with D hard to call. This CDR3 spans 18 amino acids. The CDR3 protein is CARSFVYGVRVAYNEQFF. In DNA, the CDR3 is TGTGCCCGCAGTTTCGTTTATGGGGTTAGGGTTGCCTACAATGAGCAGTTCTTC.

This clonotype occurred a few times. V and J are TRBV2 and TRBJ2-3, with D unresolved. The CDR3 is 13 amino acids. V dropped 1 base and J dropped 3 bases, with 5 bases sitting between them. The germline gives CDR1 SNHLY, CDR2 FYNNEI. CDR3 nucleotide sequence: TGTGCCAGCAGTGAAGAGTTGACAGATACGCAGTATTTT. It translates to CASSEELTDTQYF.

This clonotype was detected only a few times. V and J are TRBV4-2 and TRBJ1-6, with D unresolved. The V end lost 0 bases, the J end lost 7 bases, and 10 bases lay between the germline ends. Germline assignment: CDR1 LGHNA and CDR2 YNFKEQ. The CDR3 sequence is 15 residues long. In DNA, the CDR3 is TGTGCCAGCAGCCAAGATAAAGGAAACAATTCACCCCTCCACTTT. This sequence encodes CASSQDKGNNSPLHF.

This clonotype appeared many times. The V and J genes are TRBV12-3 or TRBV12-4 and TRBJ2-7; TRBD2 matches 12 bases. The CDR3 has 15 residues. Losses at the gene ends were 5 bases for V and 6 bases for J; bases not matched to a gene: 8. CDR3 sequence (DNA): TGTGCCAGCAGTCCACTAGCGGGAGGATGGGGCGAGCAGTACTTC. Amino acid sequence: CASSPLAGGWGEQYF.

The rearrangement uses TRBV18 and TRBJ2-1; D is ambiguous. Germline-derived CDR1 and CDR2 are KGHSH and LQKENI. The length of the CDR3 is 13 residues. The V end was cut by 3 bases, the J end by 5 bases, with 8 bases between. The CDR3 reads CASSPKTDNEQFF. CDR3 nucleotide sequence: TGTGCCAGCTCACCGAAAACTGACAATGAGCAGTTCTTC.

V usage is TRBV30 and J usage is TRBJ2-7; TRBD2 is a possible D gene (5 bases). V lost 3 bases to trimming and J lost 2 bases, with 11 bases between them. The CDR3 runs 13 residues. The germline V gene has CDR1 GTSNPN and CDR2 SVGIG (reference sequence). The chain's CDR3 is CAWRGPGAYEQYF. CDR3 bases: TGTGCCTGGAGAGGGCCCGGGGCCTACGAGCAGTACTTC.

The chain uses TRBV12-3 or TRBV12-4 and TRBJ1-4, with 8 positions matching TRBD1. J lost 8 bases, V lost 7 bases, and 3 bases had no gene match. The CDR3 is 12 residues long. CDR3 protein: CASKDRAEKLFF. The CDR3 DNA is TGTGCCAGCAAGGACAGGGCGGAAAAACTGTTTTTT.

The table lists this clonotype with a few counts. V gene TRBV5-5 combines with J gene TRBJ2-1; TRBD2 matches 8 bases. Trimming cost V 1 base and J 8 bases; bases outside gene matches: 8. The germline V gene encodes CDR1 SGHKS and CDR2 YYEKEE (reference sequence). This CDR3 is built from 15 residues. DNA of the CDR3: TGTGCCAGCAGCTTGTGGGGGACTAGGGGCGATGAGCAGTTCTTC. Translated: CASSLWGTRGDEQFF.

The sample holds a few counts of this clonotype. One end of the junction does not line up with germline, which may come from a read error. The chain carries TRBV20-1 and TRBJ2-7, with 10 positions matching TRBD1. The CDR3 has 14 amino acids. Per germline, CDR1 DFQATT and CDR2 SNEGSKA (reference sequence). The CDR3 reads CSARDRGRPYEQYF. The CDR3 region has the DNA TGCAGTGCTCGAGACAGGGGGCGACCCTACGAGCAGTACTTC.

This chain joins TRBV11-1 and TRBJ2-3, with D perhaps matching TRBD2 (5 bases). The CDR3 is 18 amino acids. Looked up from germline, CDR1 is SGHAT and CDR2 is FQDESV (reference sequence). Trimming left V 4 bases short and J 1 base short, with 21 bases between. CDR3 nucleotides: TGTGCCAGCAGCTCTCCCTCGGGATTCTCCACCGGCACAGATACGCAGTATTTT. Protein sequence: CASSSPSGFSTGTDTQYF. The full variable domain, with the rest looked up from reference TRBV11-1 and TRBJ2-3, is EAEVAQSPRYKITEKSQAVAFWCDPISGHATLYWYRQILGQGPELLVQFQDESVVDDSQLPKDRFSAERLKGVDSTLKIQPAELGDSAMYLCASSSPSGFSTGTDTQYFGPGTRLTVL.

This sequence joins TRBV18 and TRBJ2-1, with TRBD2 matching 7 bases. The germline CDR1 and CDR2 sequences are KGHSH and LQKENI. CDR3 length: 15 amino acids. With V trimmed by 3 bases and J by 4 bases, 6 bases remained unmatched. CDR3 DNA: TGTGCCAGCTCACCCGGGCTAGCGGATTACAATGAGCAGTTCTTC. Protein sequence: CASSPGLADYNEQFF.

This sequence joins TRBV9 and TRBJ2-1; possible D gene TRBD1, 6 bases. The CDR3 spans 12 residues. The ends were cut back, 0 bases at V and 9 bases at J, with 7 bases in the middle. Germline CDR1 and CDR2: SGDLS and YYNGEE. The CDR3 DNA reads TGTGCCAGCAGCGTAGGGGGGCCTGAGCAGTTCTTC. It is translated as CASSVGGPEQFF.

In its sample, this clonotype was seen a few times. This chain connects TRBV12-3 or TRBV12-4 to TRBJ2-5; 9 nucleotides line up with TRBD1. V trimming: 5 bases; J trimming: 4 bases; junction bases outside the gene matches: 5. The CDR3 totals 14 residues. CDR3 sequence reads: CASSTGTGPETQYF. DNA of the CDR3: TGTGCCAGCAGTACCGGGACAGGGCCAGAGACCCAGTACTTC.

This clonotype was seen a handful of times. This chain uses TRBV24-1 with TRBJ2-3, with TRBD1 identical over 11 bases. The CDR3 extends over 16 amino acids. Germline trimming cut 3 bases from V and 6 bases from J; bases unmatched to any gene: 7. The V gene's germline CDR1 is KGHDR and CDR2 SFDVKD. The CDR3 nucleotides are TGTGCCACCAGTGATGCGGCCGGGACAGGGGGGGATACGCAGTATTTT. The encoded protein is CATSDAAGTGGDTQYF.

The chain joins TRBV7-3 to TRBJ2-1; maybe TRBD1 (6 bases). The CDR3 covers 14 residues. Looked up from germline, CDR1 is SGHTA and CDR2 is FQGTGA. V was cut by 4 bases and J by 7 bases, with 14 bases left in between. CDR3 coding DNA: TGTGCCAGCAGCTCATCTGGACAGTGGAATGAGCAGTTCTTC. It is translated as CASSSSGQWNEQFF.

In its sample, this clonotype was seen many times. CDR3 coding DNA: TGTGCCAGCAGTTACCCCCGTGGCGGGGACACCGGGGAGCTGTTTTTT. Amino acids: CASSYPRGGDTGELFF. This chain uses TRBV6-2 or TRBV6-3 with TRBJ2-2; TRBD2 might be the D (6 bases). Germline CDR1 MNHEY, CDR2 SVGEGT. There are 16 residues in the CDR3. V lost 2 bases to trimming and J lost 3 bases, with 13 bases between them.